This is a list of T cell receptor beta chains from one sample in a study of CD8+ T cells in alopecia areata. Using immunoSEQ multiplex PCR, the repertoire was profiled, and TCRdb retains in-frame clones only, with some absent. The repertoire holds around 150,000 clones, with about three fifths as singletons. The starting material was CD4+ T cells sorted from blood, obtained at week 4, from a patient treated with tofacitinib. Receptors were obtained from a human donor with alopecia areata. Each CDR3 is given with its conserved first and last residue. The D gene is left open where the match is weak. Some rows have no size entry. The others give once, few or many, or a class for an expanded clone.

J: TRBJ1-1
V: TRBV18
D: NA
size: NA
DNA: TGTGCCAGCTCTGAACTGAACACTGAAGCTTTCTTT
CDR3: CASSELNTEAFF

J: TRBJ2-3
V: TRBV5-6
D: NA
size: NA
DNA: TGTGCCAGCAGCTTGAACAGGGTTAGCACAGATACGCAGTATTTT
CDR3: CASSLNRVSTDTQYF

J: TRBJ2-7
V: TRBV6-5
D: NA
size: NA
DNA: TGTGCCAGCAGCCGACAGATACCCTACGAGCAGTACTTC
CDR3: CASSRQIPYEQYF

J: TRBJ2-5
V: TRBV10-3
D: NA
size: once
DNA: TGTGCCATCAGTGAGTCGGGGACTCGAGGGGAGACCCAGTACTTC
CDR3: CAISESGTRGETQYF

J: TRBJ2-7
V: TRBV30
D: NA
size: NA
DNA: TGTGCCTGGAGTCCCCCGGGCTCATACGAGCAGTACTTC
CDR3: CAWSPPGSYEQYF

J: TRBJ1-1
V: TRBV5-6
D: NA
size: NA
DNA: TGTGCCAGCAGCGCATTCAAGATTCGTCACACTGAAGCTTTCTTT
CDR3: CASSAFKIRHTEAFF

J: TRBJ2-6
V: TRBV29-1
D: NA
size: NA
DNA: TGCAGCGTTTTGGGCGAGGGTGGGGCCAACGTCCTGACTTTC
CDR3: CSVLGEGGANVLTF

J: TRBJ1-5
V: TRBV2
D: NA
size: once
DNA: TGTGCCAGCAGTGAGCGGGGGAGGTATCAGCCCCAGCATTTT
CDR3: CASSERGRYQPQHF

J: TRBJ1-3
V: TRBV6-5
D: NA
size: few
DNA: TGTGCCAGCGGGGTAGGAAACACCATATATTTT
CDR3: CASGVGNTIYF

J: TRBJ2-2
V: TRBV5-1
D: NA
size: NA
DNA: TGCGCCAGCAGCTCATACAGGGAGCCCTACACCGGGGAGCTGTTTTTT
CDR3: CASSSYREPYTGELFF

J: TRBJ2-5
V: TRBV20-1
D: NA
size: NA
DNA: TGCAGTGCTAGGAAGGCGGAGACCCAGTACTTC
CDR3: CSARKAETQYF

J: TRBJ2-1
V: TRBV6-1
D: TRBD2
size: NA
DNA: TGTGCCAGCCGGCCTAGCGGGGGAGGTGAGCAGTTCTTC
CDR3: CASRPSGGGEQFF

J: TRBJ2-6
V: TRBV29-1
D: NA
size: NA
DNA: TGCAGCGTCGGGACACCTGTATCTGGGGCCAACGTCCTGACTTTC
CDR3: CSVGTPVSGANVLTF

J: TRBJ2-3
V: TRBV10-3
D: TRBD2
size: few
DNA: TGTGCCATCAGTGGCCTAGCGGGGGGGCCAGATACGCAGTATTTT
CDR3: CAISGLAGGPDTQYF

J: TRBJ2-1
V: TRBV5-1
D: NA
size: NA
DNA: TGCGCCAGCAGCTCGCAACGGCTCATATCCTACAATGAGCAGTTCTTC
CDR3: CASSSQRLISYNEQFF

J: TRBJ2-5
V: TRBV5-1
D: TRBD1
size: NA
DNA: TGCGCCAGCAGCGCGGGACAGGTTGGTGTTGGGACCCAGTACTTC
CDR3: CASSAGQVGVGTQYF

J: TRBJ1-1
V: TRBV7-3
D: NA
size: NA
DNA: TGTGCCAGCAGCTCATCGGCGGGTAACACTGAAGCTTTCTTT
CDR3: CASSSSAGNTEAFF

J: TRBJ1-5
V: TRBV30
D: NA
size: NA
DNA: TGTGCCTGGAGTGTAGGCAGGGAGGCTCAGCCCCAGCATTTT
CDR3: CAWSVGREAQPQHF

J: TRBJ1-1
V: TRBV29-1
D: NA
size: NA
DNA: TGCAGCGCAGGACATGGTACGGACACTGAAGCTTTCTTT
CDR3: CSAGHGTDTEAFF

J: TRBJ1-5
V: TRBV4-3
D: NA
size: once
DNA: TGCGCCAGCAGCCAAGATTGGGGGAGAGACAATCAGCCCCAGCATTTT
CDR3: CASSQDWGRDNQPQHF

J: TRBJ1-2
V: TRBV15
D: TRBD1
size: NA
DNA: TGTGCCACCAGCAGGGCCTCGACAGGGCTGAATGGCTACACCTTC
CDR3: CATSRASTGLNGYTF